This T cell receptor (beta chain) was sequenced during a study of blood T cell repertoires in COVID-19. For the study at large: Some COVID-19 samples were acute and others convalescent; all came from the United States, Italy and Spain. Nucleic acid was either cDNA or gDNA, and it came from T cells, B-cell-depleted T cells, or PBMCs.

Trimming removed 11 bases from V and 0 bases from J, with 14 bases in between. CDR3 length equals 14 residues. The germline CDR1 and CDR2 sequences are MDHEN and SYDVKM. The table came from immunoSEQ multiplex PCR; TCRdb's copy has only in-frame clones and leaves some out. The sample yields 100,000 to 130,000 clones, more than 80% seen once. This clone is a singleton in its sample. V usage is TRBV28 and J usage is TRBJ1-5, with D possibly matching TRBD1 (6 bases). What was sequenced was peripheral blood. This receptor was obtained from a man in his forties with active or convalescent COVID-19. This CDR3 reads CAASDSDSNQPQHF. The CDR3 region has the DNA TGTGCCGCATCGGACAGCGATAGCAATCAGCCCCAGCATTTT.